One sample yielded the 21 T cell receptor beta chains listed below, sequenced in a study of patients and donors after allogeneic stem cell transplantation. Each CDR3 protein gets one entry after TCRdb re-called the RT-PCR reads with MiXCR. The sample includes tens of thousands of distinct CDR3 sequences, around 5% of them seen just once. The material sequenced was blood, either unsorted or a sorted T cell fraction (not recorded which). These receptors were obtained from a human donor who was either an allogeneic HSCT recipient or a stem cell or donor lymphocyte infusion donor (not recorded which). It is not recorded whose cells these are; they may come from a transplant donor.

This clonotype showed up many times. This chain joins TRBV3-1 and TRBJ2-5; a possible D gene is TRBD2 (6 bases). V was clipped by 2 bases and J by 4 bases, with 14 bases between them. This CDR3 spans 15 amino acids. Germline V gene sequence: CDR1 LGHDT, CDR2 YNNKEL (reference sequence). The CDR3: CASSQRGSSGETQYF. As DNA, the CDR3 is TGTGCCAGCAGCCAACGGGGGTCCTCCGGAGAGACCCAGTACTTC.

This clonotype was found many times. This chain links TRBV12-5 with TRBJ2-7; 14 bases are shared with TRBD2. The V gene's germline CDR1 is LGHNT and CDR2 FRNRAP. V gave up 5 bases and J gave up 2 bases; unmatched junction bases: 11. The CDR3 contains 18 residues. The CDR3 loop reads CASGPPDGLAGGPYEQYF. The CDR3 DNA is TGTGCTAGTGGTCCCCCCGACGGACTAGCGGGAGGTCCCTACGAGCAGTACTTC.

This clonotype occurred a few times. The V gene is TRBV11-2, the J gene TRBJ2-4; the D is unclear. The CDR3 is 15 amino acids. CDR1 is SGHAT and CDR2 is FQNNGV in the germline V gene. Trimming removed 5 bases at V and 0 bases at J, with 11 bases between. CDR3 nucleotides: TGTGCCAGCAGCCCCATGGCCGTAGCCAAAAACATTCAGTACTTC. This codes for CASSPMAVAKNIQYF. The complete variable domain, with remaining parts taken from reference TRBV11-2 and TRBJ2-4, reads EAGVAQSPRYKIIEKRQSVAFWCNPISGHATLYWYQQILGQGPKLLIQFQNNGVVDDSQLPKDRFSAERLKGVDSTLKIQPAKLEDSAVYLCASSPMAVAKNIQYFGAGTRLSVL.

By share, this clonotype counts as medium-sized. The rearrangement links TRBV24-1 to TRBJ2-2; unclear D gene. The CDR3 totals 15 residues. Germline CDR1 and CDR2: KGHDR and SFDVKD. The V end was cut by 4 bases, the J end by 0 bases, with 8 bases between. The CDR3 nucleotides are TGTGCCACCAGTGACAGTACCACGAACACCGGGGAGCTGTTTTTT. Translating it yields CATSDSTTNTGELFF.

There are many counts of this clonotype. The V call is TRBV2, the J call TRBJ1-2; a weak D match, TRBD1 (5 bases). Trimming removed 3 bases from V and 3 bases from J, with 14 bases in between. This CDR3 spans 15 amino acids. Germline V gene data show CDR1 as SNHLY and CDR2 as FYNNEI. The CDR3 sequence: CASSESWGAYYGYTF. CDR3 DNA sequence: TGTGCCAGCAGTGAGAGCTGGGGCGCCTACTATGGCTACACCTTC. The variable domain in full, completed from reference TRBV2 and TRBJ1-2, reads EPEVTQTPSHQVTQMGQEVILRCVPISNHLYFYWYRQILGQKVEFLVSFYNNEISEKSEIFDDQFSVERPDGSNFTLKIRSTKLEDSAMYFCASSESWGAYYGYTFGSGTRLTVV.

This clonotype showed up many times. The CDR3 is CASRVGSEAFF. The CDR3 DNA is TGCGCCAGCAGGGTGGGTTCTGAAGCTTTCTTT. The chain joins TRBV5-1 to TRBJ1-1; D unresolved. Germline assignment: CDR1 SGHRS and CDR2 YFSETQ. Trimming cost V 5 bases and J 6 bases, with 8 bases left between them. CDR3 length: 11 amino acids.

On this clonotype: A much larger clone sits a single nucleotide away, making a read error possible. The conserved final phenylalanine or tryptophan is absent from the CDR3, which likely points to a read error. V is TRBV6-1 and J is TRBJ2-7; TRBD1 matches at 10 bases. This CDR3 spans 16 amino acids. Looked up from germline, CDR1 is MNHNS and CDR2 is SASEGT. The junction had 9 bases not matched to a gene; V was cut back by 4 bases and J by 3 bases. The chain's CDR3 is CASSVYGQGGNYEQYY. In DNA, the CDR3 is TGTGCCAGCAGTGTATACGGACAGGGGGGCAACTACGAGCAGTACTAC.

This clonotype appeared many times. The gene calls are TRBV9 and TRBJ2-3; D is uncertain. Germline V gives CDR1 SGDLS, CDR2 YYNGEE. Between the trimmed V and J ends, which lost 3 bases and 4 bases, there was a span of 12 bases. This CDR3 region has 14 residues. CDR3 in amino acids: CASSAPSRADTQYF. The CDR3 DNA follows: TGTGCCAGCAGCGCCCCAAGTAGGGCAGATACGCAGTATTTT.

This clonotype turned up a few times. This chain joins TRBV2 and TRBJ2-7, with TRBD2 identical over 8 bases. This CDR3 has 15 amino acids. Trimming removed 0 bases from V and 5 bases from J; junction bases left unmatched: 6. CDR1 and CDR2 (germline): SNHLY, FYNNEI. For the CDR3, the DNA is TGTGCCAGCAGTGAAGCGCTTCCGGGGGGGAACGAGCAGTACTTC. This encodes CASSEALPGGNEQYF.

This clonotype was counted ten times or more. The chain is built from TRBV11-3 and TRBJ1-1; a weak D match, TRBD1 (6 bases). V lost 2 bases, J lost 4 bases, and 8 bases lay in between. The CDR3 is 13 amino acids. Germline V gives CDR1 SGHNT, CDR2 YENEEA. The CDR3 here is CASSLFRGTEAFF. The CDR3 DNA reads TGTGCCAGCAGCTTATTCAGGGGCACTGAAGCTTTCTTT.

This clonotype was seen ten or more times. The rearrangement links TRBV7-8 to TRBJ1-5; D uncertain. Trimming shortened V by 2 bases and J by 4 bases, and 12 bases separated the two germline ends. The CDR3 runs 15 residues. Germline V gene lookup returns CDR1 SGHVS and CDR2 FQNEAQ. CDR3 sequence reads: CASSLSSQSNQPQHF. The CDR3 nucleotides are TGTGCCAGCAGCTTAAGCAGCCAAAGTAATCAGCCCCAGCATTTT.

This rearrangement joins TRBV10-1 to TRBJ2-5; possibly TRBD2 for D (5 bases). CDR3 length equals 13 residues. V was pared by 3 bases and J by 1 base, with 6 bases between. The V gene's germline CDR1 is WNHNN and CDR2 SYGVQD (reference sequence). The CDR3 DNA is TGCGCCAGCAGTGAACGGGGCCAAGAGACCCAGTACTTC. This sequence encodes CASSERGQETQYF.

This clonotype showed up many times. The V and J genes are TRBV28 and TRBJ2-7, with D possibly being TRBD2 (6 bases). The CDR3 is 15 amino acids. The germline CDR1 and CDR2 sequences are MDHEN and SYDVKM. The V and J ends lost 4 bases and 4 bases respectively, with 17 bases between them. The CDR3 sequence: CASSSPAGYIYEQYF. CDR3 DNA: TGTGCCAGCAGTTCCCCAGCGGGTTATATATACGAGCAGTACTTC.

Ten or more counts support this clonotype. The chain combines TRBV6-1 with TRBJ1-1, with TRBD1 matching over 7 bases. Germline V lookup: CDR1 MNHNS, CDR2 SASEGT. J was trimmed by 5 bases and V by 7 bases; bases with no gene match: 10. The CDR3 sequence is 14 residues long. CDR3 DNA sequence: TGTGCCAGCACCAAATCCAGGGGGGGAACTGAAGCTTTCTTT. This sequence encodes CASTKSRGGTEAFF.

In its sample, this clonotype was seen a few times. This chain links TRBV5-6 with TRBJ1-5; D uncertain. V gave up 1 base and J gave up 1 base, with 6 bases separating them. Germline CDR1 reads SGHDT; CDR2 reads YYEEEE. CDR3 length: 14 residues. The CDR3, as DNA: TGTGCCAGCAGCTTGCGTGGGAGCAATCAGCCCCAGCATTTT. It translates to CASSLRGSNQPQHF. Combining the CDR3 with reference TRBV5-6 and TRBJ1-5 gives the whole variable domain DAGVTQSPTHLIKTRGQQVTLRCSPKSGHDTVSWYQQALGQGPQFIFQYYEEEERQRGNFPDRFSGHQFPNYSSELNVNALLLGDSALYLCASSLRGSNQPQHFGDGTRLSIL.

This clonotype was detected many times. CDR3 coding DNA: TGTGCCAGCAGTTTAGAGGGGGCTATGGCCGGGGAGCTGTTTTTT. It yields the protein CASSLEGAMAGELFF. The chain joins TRBV27 to TRBJ2-2; 7 nucleotides line up with TRBD1. The CDR3 has 15 residues. Germline trimming cut 2 bases from V and 6 bases from J; bases unmatched to any gene: 6. Germline assignment: CDR1 MNHEY and CDR2 SMNVEV (reference sequence).

This clonotype occurred a few times. This chain uses TRBV20-1 with TRBJ1-5, with no clear D. V lost 4 bases and J 0 bases, leaving 7 bases between the germline ends. CDR3 length equals 13 residues. CDR1 is DFQATT and CDR2 is SNEGSKA in the germline V gene (reference sequence). In nucleotides, the CDR3 is TGCAGTGCTACGCGGGATAGCAATCAGCCCCAGCATTTT. It is translated as CSATRDSNQPQHF.

J is TRBJ2-5 and V is TRBV20-1; TRBD2 matches 9 bases. The CDR3 runs to 19 residues. Trimming at V came to 0 bases and at J to 4 bases, leaving 18 bases not matched to a gene. The germline V gene has CDR1 DFQATT and CDR2 SNEGSKA (reference sequence). The chain's CDR3 is CSARDFGRGEAGGGETQYF. The CDR3 nucleotides are TGCAGTGCTAGAGATTTTGGGCGTGGGGAAGCGGGGGGAGGAGAGACCCAGTACTTC.

The V call is TRBV18, the J call TRBJ1-2, with 7 positions matching TRBD1. The CDR3 extends over 15 amino acids. Germline assignment: CDR1 KGHSH and CDR2 LQKENI. The V gene end was trimmed by 2 bases and the J gene end by 2 bases; junction bases not matched to a gene: 5. Written as DNA, the CDR3 is TGTGCCAGCTCACCAGGGGGACAGATAAACTATGGCTACACCTTC. It specifies CASSPGGQINYGYTF.

The table lists this clonotype with many counts. CDR3 residues: CAWSVLGREETQYF. The CDR3 nucleotides read TGTGCCTGGAGTGTATTGGGCCGGGAAGAGACCCAGTACTTC. The V and J genes are TRBV30 and TRBJ2-5; no clear D gene. The germline V and J ends were trimmed by 0 bases and 3 bases, with 11 bases remaining between them. Germline CDR1 reads GTSNPN; CDR2 reads SVGIG (reference sequence). The CDR3 covers 14 residues.

The V call is TRBV5-1, the J call TRBJ2-5; 7 nucleotides match TRBD2. Looked up from germline, CDR1 is SGHRS and CDR2 is YFSETQ. Losses at the gene ends were 3 bases for V and 3 bases for J; bases not matched to a gene: 8. The CDR3 is 15 residues long. The CDR3 DNA reads TGCGCCAGCAGCTATGCCGGGACTACAGAAGAGACCCAGTACTTC. Translating it yields CASSYAGTTEETQYF.